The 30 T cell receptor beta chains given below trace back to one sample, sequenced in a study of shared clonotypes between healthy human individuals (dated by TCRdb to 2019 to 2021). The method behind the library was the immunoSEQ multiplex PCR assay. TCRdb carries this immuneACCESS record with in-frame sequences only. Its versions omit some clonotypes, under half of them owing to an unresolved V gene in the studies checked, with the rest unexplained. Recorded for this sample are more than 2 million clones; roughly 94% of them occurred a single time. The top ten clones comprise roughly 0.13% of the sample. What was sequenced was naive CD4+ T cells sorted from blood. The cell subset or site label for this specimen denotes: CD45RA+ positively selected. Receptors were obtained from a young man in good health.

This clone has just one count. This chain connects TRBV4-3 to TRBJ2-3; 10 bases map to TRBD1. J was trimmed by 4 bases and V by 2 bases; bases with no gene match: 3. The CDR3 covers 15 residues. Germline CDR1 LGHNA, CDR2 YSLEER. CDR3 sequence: CASSQLGQGADTQYF. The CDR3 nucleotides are TGCGCCAGCAGCCAATTAGGACAGGGGGCAGATACGCAGTATTTT.

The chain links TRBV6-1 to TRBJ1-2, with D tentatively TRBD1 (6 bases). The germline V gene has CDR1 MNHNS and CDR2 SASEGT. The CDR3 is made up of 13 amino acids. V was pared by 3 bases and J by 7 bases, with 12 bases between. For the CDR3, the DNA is TGTGCCAGCAGTGACTTAACAGGGCCTGGCTACACCTTC. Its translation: CASSDLTGPGYTF.

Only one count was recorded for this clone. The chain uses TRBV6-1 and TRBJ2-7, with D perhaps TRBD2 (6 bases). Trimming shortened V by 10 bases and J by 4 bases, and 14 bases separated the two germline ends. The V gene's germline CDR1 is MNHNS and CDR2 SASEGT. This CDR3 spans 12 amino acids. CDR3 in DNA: TGTGCCAACCGGGGGACTTCATACGAGCAGTACTTC. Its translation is CANRGTSYEQYF.

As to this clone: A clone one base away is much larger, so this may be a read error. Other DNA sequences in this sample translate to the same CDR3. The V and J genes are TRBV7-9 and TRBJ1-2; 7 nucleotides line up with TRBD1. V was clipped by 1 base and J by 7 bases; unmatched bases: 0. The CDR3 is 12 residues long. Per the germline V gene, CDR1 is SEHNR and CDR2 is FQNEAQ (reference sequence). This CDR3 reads CASSLDRGGYTF. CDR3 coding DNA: TGTGCCAGCAGCTTAGACAGGGGTGGCTACACCTTC. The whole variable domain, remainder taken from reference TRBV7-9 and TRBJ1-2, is DTGVSQNPRHKITKRGQNVTFRCDPISEHNRLYWYRQTLGQGPEFLTYFQNEAQLEKSRLLSDRFSAERPKGSFSTLEIQRTEQGDSAMYLCASSLDRGGYTFGSGTRLTVV.

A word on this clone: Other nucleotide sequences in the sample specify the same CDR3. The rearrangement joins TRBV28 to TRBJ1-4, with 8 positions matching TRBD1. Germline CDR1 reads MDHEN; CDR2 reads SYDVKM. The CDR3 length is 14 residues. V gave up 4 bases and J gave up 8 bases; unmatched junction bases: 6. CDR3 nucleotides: TGTGCCAGCAGTTCAGGGGGCGCGGGAGAAAAACTGTTTTTT. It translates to CASSSGGAGEKLFF.

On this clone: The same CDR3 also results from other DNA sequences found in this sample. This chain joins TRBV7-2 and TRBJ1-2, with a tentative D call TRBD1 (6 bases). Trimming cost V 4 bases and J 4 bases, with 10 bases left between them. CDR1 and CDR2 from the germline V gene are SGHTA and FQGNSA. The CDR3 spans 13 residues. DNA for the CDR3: TGTGCCAGCAGCTCCACAGGGATCTATGGCTACACCTTC. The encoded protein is CASSSTGIYGYTF.

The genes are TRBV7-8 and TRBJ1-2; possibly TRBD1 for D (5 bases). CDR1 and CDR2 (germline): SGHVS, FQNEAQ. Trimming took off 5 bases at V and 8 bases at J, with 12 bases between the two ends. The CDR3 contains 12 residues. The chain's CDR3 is CASSLQGNGYTF. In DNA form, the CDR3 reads TGTGCCAGCAGCCTGCAGGGAAACGGCTACACCTTC. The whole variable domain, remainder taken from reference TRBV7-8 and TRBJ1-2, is GAGVSQSPRYKVAKRGQDVALRCDPISGHVSLFWYQQALGQGPEFLTYFQNEAQLDKSGLPSDRFFAERPEGSVSTLKIQRTQQEDSAVYLCASSLQGNGYTFGSGTRLTVV.

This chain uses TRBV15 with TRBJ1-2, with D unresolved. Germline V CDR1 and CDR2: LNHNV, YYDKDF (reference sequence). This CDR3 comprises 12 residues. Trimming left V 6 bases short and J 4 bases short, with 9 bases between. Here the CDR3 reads CATSSLRYGYTF. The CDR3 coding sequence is TGTGCCACCAGTAGCCTTCGCTATGGCTACACCTTC.

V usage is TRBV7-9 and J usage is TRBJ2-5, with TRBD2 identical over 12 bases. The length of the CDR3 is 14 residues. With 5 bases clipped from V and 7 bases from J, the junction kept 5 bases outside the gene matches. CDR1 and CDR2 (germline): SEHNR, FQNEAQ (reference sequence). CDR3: CASSASGGAGTQYF. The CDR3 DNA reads TGTGCCAGCAGCGCTAGCGGGGGGGCCGGGACCCAGTACTTC.

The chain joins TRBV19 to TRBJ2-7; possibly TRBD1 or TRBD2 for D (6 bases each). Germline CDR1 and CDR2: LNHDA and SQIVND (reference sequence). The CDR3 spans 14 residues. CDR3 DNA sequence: TGTGCGTACAAGGGGGGTCCCAGAATCTACGAGCAGTACTTC. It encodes CAYKGGPRIYEQYF.

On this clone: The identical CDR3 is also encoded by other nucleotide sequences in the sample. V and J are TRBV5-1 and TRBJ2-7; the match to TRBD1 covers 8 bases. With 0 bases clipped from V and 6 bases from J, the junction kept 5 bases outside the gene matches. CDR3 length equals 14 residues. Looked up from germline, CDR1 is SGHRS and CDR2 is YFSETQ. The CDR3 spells CASSLGGTGSEQYF. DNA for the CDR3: TGCGCCAGCAGCTTGGGCGGGACAGGTTCCGAGCAGTACTTC.

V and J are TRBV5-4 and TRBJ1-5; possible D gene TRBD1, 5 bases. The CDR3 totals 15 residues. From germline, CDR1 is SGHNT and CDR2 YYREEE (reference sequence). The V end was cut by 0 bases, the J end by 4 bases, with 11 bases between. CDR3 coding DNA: TGTGCCAGCAGCTTGGCAGGGAGGGAGAATCAGCCCCAGCATTTT. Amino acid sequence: CASSLAGRENQPQHF.

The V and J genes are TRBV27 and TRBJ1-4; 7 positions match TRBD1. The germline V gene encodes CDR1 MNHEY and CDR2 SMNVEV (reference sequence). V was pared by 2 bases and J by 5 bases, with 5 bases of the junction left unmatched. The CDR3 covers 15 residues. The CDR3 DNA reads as TGTGCCAGCAGTTTACGGGGACAGAAGAATGAAAAACTGTTTTTT. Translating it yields CASSLRGQKNEKLFF.

The CDR3 region is CASSRTGTGEYEQYF. The CDR3 region has the DNA TGTGCCAGCTCACGGACCGGGACAGGAGAATACGAGCAGTACTTC. The rearrangement uses TRBV18 and TRBJ2-7, with 8 bases matching TRBD1. This CDR3 comprises 15 residues. The V segment lost 4 bases and the J segment 4 bases; nucleotides outside the gene matches: 9. Germline V CDR1 and CDR2: KGHSH, LQKENI.

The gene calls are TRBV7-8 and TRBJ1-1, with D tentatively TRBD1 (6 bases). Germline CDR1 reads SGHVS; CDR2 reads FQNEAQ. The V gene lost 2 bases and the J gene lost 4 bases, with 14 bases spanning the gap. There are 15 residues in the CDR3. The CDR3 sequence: CASSLTDRPSTEAFF. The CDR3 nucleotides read TGTGCCAGCAGCTTAACCGACAGGCCCAGCACTGAAGCTTTCTTT.

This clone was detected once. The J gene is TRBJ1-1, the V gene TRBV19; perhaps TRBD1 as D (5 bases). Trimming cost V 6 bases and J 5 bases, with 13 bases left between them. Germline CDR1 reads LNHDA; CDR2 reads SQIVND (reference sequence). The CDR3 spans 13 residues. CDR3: CASRRQRGTEAFF. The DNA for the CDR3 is TGTGCCAGTAGGAGACAGCGGGGGACTGAAGCTTTCTTT.

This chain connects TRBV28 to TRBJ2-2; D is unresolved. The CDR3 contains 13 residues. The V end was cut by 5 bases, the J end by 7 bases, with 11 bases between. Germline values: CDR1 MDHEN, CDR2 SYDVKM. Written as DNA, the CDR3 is TGTGCCAGCAGTCGAGGACCTAGCGGGGAGCTGTTTTTT. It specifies CASSRGPSGELFF.

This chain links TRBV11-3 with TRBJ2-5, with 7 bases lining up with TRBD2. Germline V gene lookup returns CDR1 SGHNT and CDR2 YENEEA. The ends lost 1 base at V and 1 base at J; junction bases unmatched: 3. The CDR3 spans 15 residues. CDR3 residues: CASSLAGGTQETQYF. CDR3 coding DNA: TGTGCCAGCAGCTTAGCGGGAGGAACCCAAGAGACCCAGTACTTC.

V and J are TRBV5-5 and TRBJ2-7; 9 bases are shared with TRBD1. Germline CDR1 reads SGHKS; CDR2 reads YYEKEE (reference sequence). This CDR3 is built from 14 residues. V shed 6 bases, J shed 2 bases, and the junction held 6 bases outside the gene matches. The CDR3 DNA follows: TGTGCCAGCACCCCGGGACAGGGAACCTACGAGCAGTACTTC. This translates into CASTPGQGTYEQYF.

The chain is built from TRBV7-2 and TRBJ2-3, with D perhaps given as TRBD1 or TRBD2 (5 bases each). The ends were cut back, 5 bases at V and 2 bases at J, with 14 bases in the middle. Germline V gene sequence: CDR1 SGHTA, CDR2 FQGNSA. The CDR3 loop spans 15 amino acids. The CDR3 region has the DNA TGTGCCAGCAGCACTCCGGGACCCTACACAGATACGCAGTATTTT. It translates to CASSTPGPYTDTQYF.

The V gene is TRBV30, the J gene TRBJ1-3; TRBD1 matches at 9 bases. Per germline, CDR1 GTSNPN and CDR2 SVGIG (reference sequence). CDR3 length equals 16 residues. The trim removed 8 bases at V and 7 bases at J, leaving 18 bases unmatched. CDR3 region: CATSGPGTGFGNTIYF. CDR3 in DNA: TGTGCCACGAGCGGTCCCGGGACAGGGTTCGGGAACACCATATATTTT. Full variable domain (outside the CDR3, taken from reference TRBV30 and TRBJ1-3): SQTIHQWPATLVQPVGSPLSLECTVEGTSNPNLYWYRQAAGRGLQLLFYSVGIGQISSEVPQNLSASRPQDRQFILSSKKLLLSDSGFYLCATSGPGTGFGNTIYFGEGSWLTVV.

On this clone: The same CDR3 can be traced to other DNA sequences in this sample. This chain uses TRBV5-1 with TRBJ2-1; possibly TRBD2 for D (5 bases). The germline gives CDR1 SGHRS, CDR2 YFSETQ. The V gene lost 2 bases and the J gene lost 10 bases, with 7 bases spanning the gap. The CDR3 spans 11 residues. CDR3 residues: CASSLSGEQFF. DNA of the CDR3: TGCGCCAGCAGCTTAAGCGGAGAGCAGTTCTTC.

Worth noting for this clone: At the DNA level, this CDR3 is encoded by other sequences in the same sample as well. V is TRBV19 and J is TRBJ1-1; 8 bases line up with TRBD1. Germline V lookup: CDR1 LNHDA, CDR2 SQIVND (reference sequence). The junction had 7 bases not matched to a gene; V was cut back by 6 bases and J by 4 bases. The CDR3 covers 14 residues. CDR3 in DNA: TGTGCCAGTAGCCCGAACACAGGGGGCACTGAAGCTTTCTTT. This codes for CASSPNTGGTEAFF.

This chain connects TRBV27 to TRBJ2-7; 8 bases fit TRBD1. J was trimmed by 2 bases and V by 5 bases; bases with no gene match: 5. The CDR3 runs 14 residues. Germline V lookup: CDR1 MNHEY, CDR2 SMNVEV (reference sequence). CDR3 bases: TGTGCCAGCAGTCCATGGACAGGGACCTACGAGCAGTACTTC. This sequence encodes CASSPWTGTYEQYF.

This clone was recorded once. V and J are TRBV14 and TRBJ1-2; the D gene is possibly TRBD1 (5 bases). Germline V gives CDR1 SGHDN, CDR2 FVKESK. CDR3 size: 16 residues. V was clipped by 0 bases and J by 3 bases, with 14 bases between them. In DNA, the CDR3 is TGTGCCAGCAGCCAAGATGCGGCCAGGGCGGACTATGGCTACACCTTC. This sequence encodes CASSQDAARADYGYTF.

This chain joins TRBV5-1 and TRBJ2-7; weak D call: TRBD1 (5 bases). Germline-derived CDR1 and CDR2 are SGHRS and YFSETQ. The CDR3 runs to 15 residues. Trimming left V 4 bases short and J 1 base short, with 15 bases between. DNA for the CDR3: TGCGCCAGCAGCGGTTTCAGGACATTTTCCTACGAGCAGTACTTC. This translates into CASSGFRTFSYEQYF.

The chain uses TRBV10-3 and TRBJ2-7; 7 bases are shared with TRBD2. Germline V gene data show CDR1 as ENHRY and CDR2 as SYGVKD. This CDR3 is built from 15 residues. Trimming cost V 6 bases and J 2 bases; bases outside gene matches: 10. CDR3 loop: CAISGGLVRTYEQYF. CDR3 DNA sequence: TGTGCCATCAGCGGTGGACTAGTCAGGACCTACGAGCAGTACTTC.

CDR3 coding DNA: TGCAGCGTTGAAGAGTTGCTGGGAACCGGGGAGCTGTTTTTT. Residues: CSVEELLGTGELFF. This chain connects TRBV29-1 to TRBJ2-2; no definite D call. Germline CDR1 SQVTM, CDR2 ANQGSEA. CDR3 length: 14 residues. Trimming stripped 0 bases from V and 5 bases from J, with 10 bases between.

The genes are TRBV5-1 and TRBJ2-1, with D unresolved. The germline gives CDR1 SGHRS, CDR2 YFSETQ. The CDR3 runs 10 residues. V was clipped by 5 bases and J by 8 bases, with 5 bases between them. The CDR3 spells CASRTHEQFF. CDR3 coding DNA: TGCGCCAGCAGAACCCATGAGCAGTTCTTC.

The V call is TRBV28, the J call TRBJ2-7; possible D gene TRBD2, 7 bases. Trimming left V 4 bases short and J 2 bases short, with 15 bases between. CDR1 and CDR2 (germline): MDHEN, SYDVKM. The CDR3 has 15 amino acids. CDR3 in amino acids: CASSWGGLGPYEQYF. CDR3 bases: TGTGCCAGCAGTTGGGGGGGGCTGGGGCCCTACGAGCAGTACTTC. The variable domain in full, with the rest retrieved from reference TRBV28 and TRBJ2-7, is DVKVTQSSRYLVKRTGEKVFLECVQDMDHENMFWYRQDPGLGLRLIYFSYDVKMKEKGDIPEGYSVSREKKERFSLILESASTNQTSMYLCASSWGGLGPYEQYFGPGTRLTVT.